The clone carrying this T cell receptor (beta chain) is categorized as medium-sized (0.01 to 0.1%). Its antigen is still unknown. Amplification of TCR beta used genomic DNA extracted from peripheral blood. Trimming stripped 0 bases from V and 0 bases from J, with 7 bases between. Germline-derived CDR1 and CDR2 are SGHKS and YYEKEE (reference sequence). There are 15 residues in the CDR3. This sample was taken from a study of T cell repertoires in aging, cancer and after chemotherapy. Study-level background: Donors were grouped into six age bands spanning 30 or younger through 70 or older. Overall study results and limits: Loss of evenness, beyond lost richness, contributed to age-related TCR diversity decline in cancer patients. Age-matched healthy donors had significantly more diverse, less clonal blood TCR repertoires than untreated cancer patients.

Rearranged V-D-J TRB sequences were amplified with a mixed TRB-A/B primer pool. A single record per CDR3 protein comes from TCRdb applying MiXCR to the multiplex PCR reads. Of some 1,300 distinct CDR3 sequences in the sample, 21% are singletons; the top ten hold approximately 69%. The material sequenced was blood. This sequence originates from a human donor with a solid tumor. The chain has TRBV5-5 and TRBJ2-1, with unresolved D. CDR3 DNA sequence: TGTGCCAGCAGCTTGGAAGGGTCCTCCTACAATGAGCAGTTCTTC. Translating it yields CASSLEGSSYNEQFF. The whole variable domain, filled in from reference TRBV5-5 and TRBJ2-1, reads DAGVTQSPTHLIKTRGQQVTLRCSPISGHKSVSWYQQVLGQGPQFIFQYYEKEERGRGNFPDRFSARQFPNYSSELNVNALLLGDSALYLCASSLEGSSYNEQFFGPGTRLTVL.